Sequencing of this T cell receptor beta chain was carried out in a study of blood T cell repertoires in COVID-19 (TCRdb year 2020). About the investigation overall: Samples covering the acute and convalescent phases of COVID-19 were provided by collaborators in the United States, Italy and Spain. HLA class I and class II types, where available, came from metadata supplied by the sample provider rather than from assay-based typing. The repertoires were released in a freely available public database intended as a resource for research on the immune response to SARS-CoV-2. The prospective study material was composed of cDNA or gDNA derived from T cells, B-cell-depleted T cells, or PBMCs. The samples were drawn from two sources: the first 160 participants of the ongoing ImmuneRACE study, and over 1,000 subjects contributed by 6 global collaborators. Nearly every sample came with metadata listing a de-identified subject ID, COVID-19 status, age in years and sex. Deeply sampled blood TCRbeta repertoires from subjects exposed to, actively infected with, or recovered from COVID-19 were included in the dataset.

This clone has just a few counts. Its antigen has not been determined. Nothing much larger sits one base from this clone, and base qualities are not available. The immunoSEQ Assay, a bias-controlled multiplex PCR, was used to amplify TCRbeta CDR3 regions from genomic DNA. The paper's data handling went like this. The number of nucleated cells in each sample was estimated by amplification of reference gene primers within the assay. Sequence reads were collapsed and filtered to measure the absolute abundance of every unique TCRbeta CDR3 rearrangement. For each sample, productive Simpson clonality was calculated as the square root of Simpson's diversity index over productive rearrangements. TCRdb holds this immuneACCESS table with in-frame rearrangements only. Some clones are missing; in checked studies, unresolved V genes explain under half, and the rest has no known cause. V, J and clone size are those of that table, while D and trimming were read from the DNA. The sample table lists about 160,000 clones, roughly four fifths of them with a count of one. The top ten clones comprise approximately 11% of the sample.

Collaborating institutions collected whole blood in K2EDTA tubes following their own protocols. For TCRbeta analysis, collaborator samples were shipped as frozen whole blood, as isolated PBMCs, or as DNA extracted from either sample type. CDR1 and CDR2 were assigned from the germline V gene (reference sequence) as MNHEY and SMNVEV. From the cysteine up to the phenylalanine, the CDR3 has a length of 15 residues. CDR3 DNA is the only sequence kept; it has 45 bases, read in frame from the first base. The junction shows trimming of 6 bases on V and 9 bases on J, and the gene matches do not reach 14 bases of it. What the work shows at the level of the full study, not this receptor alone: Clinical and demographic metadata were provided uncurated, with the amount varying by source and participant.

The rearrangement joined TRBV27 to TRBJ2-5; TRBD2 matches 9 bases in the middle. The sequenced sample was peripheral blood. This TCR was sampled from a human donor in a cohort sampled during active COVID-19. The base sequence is TGTGCCAGCAGGAAAGCGAGCGGGGGGCGTGGGGCCCAGTACTTC. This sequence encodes CASRKASGGRGAQYF.